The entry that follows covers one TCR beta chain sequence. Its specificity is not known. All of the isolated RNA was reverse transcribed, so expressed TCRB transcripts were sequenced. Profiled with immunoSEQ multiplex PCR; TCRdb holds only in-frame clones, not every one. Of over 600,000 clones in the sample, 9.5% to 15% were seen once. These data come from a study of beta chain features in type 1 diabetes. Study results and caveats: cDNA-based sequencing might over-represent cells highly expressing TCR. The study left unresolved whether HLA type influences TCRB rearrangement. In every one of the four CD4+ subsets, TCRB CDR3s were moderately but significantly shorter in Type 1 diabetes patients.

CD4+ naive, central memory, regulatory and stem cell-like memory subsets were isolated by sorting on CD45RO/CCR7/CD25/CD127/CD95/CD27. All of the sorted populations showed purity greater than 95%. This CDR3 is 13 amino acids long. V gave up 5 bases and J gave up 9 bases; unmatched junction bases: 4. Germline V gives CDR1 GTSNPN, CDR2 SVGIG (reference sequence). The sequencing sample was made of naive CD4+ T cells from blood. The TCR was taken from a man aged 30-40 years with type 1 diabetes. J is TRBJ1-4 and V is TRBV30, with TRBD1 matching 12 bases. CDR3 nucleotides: TGTGCCTGGGCCCGGGACAGGGGGCAAAAACTGTTTTTT. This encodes CAWARDRGQKLFF.